The source of this T cell receptor beta chain is a study of T cell repertoires in cytomegalovirus infection. Study outcomes and limitations: It was HLA-C-restricted CMV-specific TCR beta clonotypes that dominated the response ex vivo. Carriers of CMV plus the relevant HLA were identified by cumulative public TCR beta family frequency.

The junction had 9 bases not matched to a gene; V was cut back by 8 bases and J by 5 bases. This CDR3 region has 14 residues. Notes on this clonotype: The antigen is not known.

TCRdb itself ran the reads through MiXCR, one entry per CDR3 protein. In the table there are some 560,000 distinct CDR3 sequences, roughly 43% of which are singletons. This rearrangement joins TRBV12-3 or TRBV12-4 to TRBJ2-3; 8 nucleotides align to TRBD2. The sequence derives from a human donor in good health (CMV status not recorded). Some clones in this sample may be carry-over from other donors' samples. This sample comprised cultured PBMCs, obtained from culture after CMV antigen stimulation. The CDR3 spells CASSAGGGGDTQYF. Here the CDR3 DNA reads TGTGCCAGCTCGGCGGGAGGAGGAGGAGATACGCAGTATTTT.